Presented here are 10 T cell receptor beta chains from one specimen sequenced in a study of Ad26.COV2.S vaccination and SARS-CoV-2 variants. Generated by immunoSEQ multiplex PCR, the TCRdb table keeps only in-frame clones and is missing some. Among about half a million clones listed, 80% to 90% were seen once. This sample's treatment: around 19 received Ad26.COV2.S at low or high dose, single or two shots; about 5 received placebo; per-sample allocation not given. Sampling happened 63 days after the first vaccine or placebo injection. Here the sequenced sample was peripheral blood, taken in a trial of Ad26.COV2.S vaccine versus placebo. Receptors originate from a person between 18 and 65 years old who received the Ad26.COV2.S COVID-19 vaccine or a placebo.

This chain joins TRBV10-3 and TRBJ2-3, with D unresolved. V was pared by 1 base and J by 0 bases, with 5 bases between. Germline V CDR1 and CDR2: ENHRY, SYGVKD. The CDR3 runs to 14 residues. The CDR3 loop reads CAISEYDSTDTQYF. CDR3 bases: TGTGCCATCAGTGAGTATGACAGCACAGATACGCAGTATTTT.

This clone was observed once. This chain connects TRBV19 to TRBJ1-1, with D uncertain. Trimming took 6 bases from V and 0 from J, leaving 8 bases between them. Germline assignment: CDR1 LNHDA and CDR2 SQIVND (reference sequence). This CDR3 has 13 amino acids. CDR3 bases: TGTGCCAGTAGCCAGATTTTGAACACTGAAGCTTTCTTT. It encodes CASSQILNTEAFF.

The chain is built from TRBV5-4 and TRBJ1-6; TRBD1 matches 9 bases. The V segment lost 8 bases and the J segment 9 bases; nucleotides outside the gene matches: 6. Germline CDR1 SGHNT, CDR2 YYREEE (reference sequence). This CDR3 comprises 13 residues. This CDR3 reads CASKTGGSSPLHF. CDR3 DNA sequence: TGTGCCAGTAAGACAGGGGGGAGTTCACCCCTCCACTTT.

The V call is TRBV7-6, the J call TRBJ2-7; no definite D call. Between the trimmed V and J ends, which lost 2 bases and 5 bases, there was a span of 7 bases. CDR1 and CDR2 (germline): SGHVS, FNYEAQ. The CDR3 loop spans 12 amino acids. The CDR3 reads CASSLFKDEQYF. The CDR3, as DNA: TGTGCCAGCAGCTTATTTAAAGACGAGCAGTACTTC.

This clone was seen a few times. Other DNA sequences within the sample encode an identical CDR3. This chain joins TRBV9 and TRBJ2-7; 10 nucleotides match TRBD2. CDR1 is SGDLS and CDR2 is YYNGEE in the germline V gene. Trimming at V came to 0 bases and at J to 3 bases, leaving 0 bases not matched to a gene. The CDR3 spans 14 residues. CDR3 loop: CASSVASGSYEQYF. As DNA, the CDR3 is TGTGCCAGCAGCGTAGCTAGCGGGAGCTACGAGCAGTACTTC.

The chain joins TRBV7-9 to TRBJ2-7; 11 bases agree with TRBD2. Germline values: CDR1 SEHNR, CDR2 FQNEAQ (reference sequence). This CDR3 is 19 amino acids long. V trimming: 7 bases; J trimming: 2 bases; junction bases outside the gene matches: 19. The CDR3 DNA is TGTGCCAGCACCCAGGTTAGCGGGAGGGGCCACCCCAGCCCCTACGAGCAGTACTTC. Its protein is CASTQVSGRGHPSPYEQYF.

This chain connects TRBV5-5 to TRBJ1-2; D ambiguous. The CDR3 covers 14 residues. V gave up 0 bases and J gave up 4 bases, with 10 bases separating them. Germline V gives CDR1 SGHKS, CDR2 YYEKEE (reference sequence). The CDR3 nucleotides read TGTGCCAGCAGCTTGGAGGCGGGCAGCTATGGCTACACCTTC. It codes for CASSLEAGSYGYTF.

V usage is TRBV29-1 and J usage is TRBJ2-2; D uncertain. Germline loops: CDR1 SQVTM, CDR2 ANQGSEA. V gave up 7 bases and J gave up 4 bases, with 13 bases separating them. CDR3 length equals 13 residues. The CDR3 is CSAQLTITGELFF. The CDR3 region has the DNA TGCAGCGCCCAGTTGACGATCACCGGGGAGCTGTTTTTT.

V is TRBV2 and J is TRBJ2-5, with 8 bases that match TRBD2. The CDR3 runs 16 residues. V lost 4 bases to trimming and J lost 1 base; unmatched junction nucleotides: 8. In germline, CDR1 is SNHLY, CDR2 FYNNEI. CDR3 DNA: TGTGCCAGCAGTGCAGCGGGGGCGCGACTCCAAGAGACCCAGTACTTC. Translated: CASSAAGARLQETQYF.

This clone has a single count. The chain couples TRBV5-5 to TRBJ1-5; 10 bases fit TRBD1. V dropped 4 bases and J dropped 3; count of bases not matched to a gene: 7. The CDR3 length is 16 residues. The germline gives CDR1 SGHKS, CDR2 YYEKEE (reference sequence). In nucleotides, the CDR3 is TGTGCCAGCAGCCCGAGACAGGGGGCATTCAATCAGCCCCAGCATTTT. This encodes CASSPRQGAFNQPQHF.